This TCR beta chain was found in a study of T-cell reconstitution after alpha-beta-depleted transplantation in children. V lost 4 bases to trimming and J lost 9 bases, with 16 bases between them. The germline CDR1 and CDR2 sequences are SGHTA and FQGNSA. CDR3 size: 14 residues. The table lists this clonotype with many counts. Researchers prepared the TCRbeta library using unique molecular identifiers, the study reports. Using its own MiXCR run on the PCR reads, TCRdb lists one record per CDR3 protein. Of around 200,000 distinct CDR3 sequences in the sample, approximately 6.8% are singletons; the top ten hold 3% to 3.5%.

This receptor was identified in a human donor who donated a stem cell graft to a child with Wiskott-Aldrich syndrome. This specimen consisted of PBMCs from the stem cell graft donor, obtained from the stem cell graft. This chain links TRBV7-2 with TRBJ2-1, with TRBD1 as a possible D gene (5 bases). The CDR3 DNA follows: TGTGCCAGCAGCTCCGTCTCATGGGGCGGTGAGCAGTTCTTC. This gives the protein CASSSVSWGGEQFF. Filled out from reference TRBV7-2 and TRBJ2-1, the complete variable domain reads GAGVSQSPSNKVTEKGKDVELRCDPISGHTALYWYRQSLGQGLEFLIYFQGNSAPDKSGLPSDRFSAERTGGSVSTLTIQRTQQEDSAVYLCASSSVSWGGEQFFGPGTRLTVL.